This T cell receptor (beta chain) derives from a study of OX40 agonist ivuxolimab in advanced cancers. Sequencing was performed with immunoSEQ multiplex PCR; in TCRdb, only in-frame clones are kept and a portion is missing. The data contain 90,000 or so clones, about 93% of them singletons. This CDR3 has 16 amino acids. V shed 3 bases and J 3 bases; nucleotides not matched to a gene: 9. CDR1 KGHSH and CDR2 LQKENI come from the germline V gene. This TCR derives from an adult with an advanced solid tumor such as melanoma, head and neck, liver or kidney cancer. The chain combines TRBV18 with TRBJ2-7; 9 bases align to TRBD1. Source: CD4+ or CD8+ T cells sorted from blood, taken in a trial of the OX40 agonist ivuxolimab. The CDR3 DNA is TGTGCCAGCTCACCGGATCCTGCGGGACAGGGCTACGAGCAGTACTTC. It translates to CASSPDPAGQGYEQYF.